Listed below are T cell receptor beta chains from one sample, sequenced in a study of blood T cell repertoires in COVID-19. The method was immunoSEQ multiplex PCR; TCRdb's version includes in-frame clones alone and lacks a portion of them. The top ten hold more than 1% of the sample, which has roughly 60,000 clones, about 86% seen once. The source material was peripheral blood. Every receptor here comes from a man aged 35 to 55 with acute or convalescent COVID-19. The CDR3 runs from the conserved cysteine through the conserved F or W. The order of the fields is clone size, V gene, J gene, D gene, CDR3 protein, CDR3 DNA. The D gene is left open where the match is weak. Expanded clones get a size class; other rows say once, few or many, or leave the size out.

-	TRBV7-9	TRBJ1-5	-	CASIHLGVYQPQHF	TGTGCCAGCATCCATCTAGGGGTATATCAGCCCCAGCATTTT
-	TRBV25-1	TRBJ1-2	TRBD1	CASRAGTGKYGYTF	TGTGCCAGCAGAGCGGGGACAGGGAAGTATGGCTACACCTTC
-	TRBV14	TRBJ2-1	TRBD2	CASSQLAGGLNEQFF	TGTGCCAGCAGCCAGCTAGCGGGGGGGCTCAATGAGCAGTTCTTC
-	TRBV19	TRBJ1-1	-	CASSFRGPNTEAFF	TGTGCCAGTAGTTTCAGGGGCCCGAACACTGAAGCTTTCTTT
-	TRBV30	TRBJ1-5	-	CAWSVQGGNQPQHF	TGTGCCTGGAGTGTACAGGGAGGCAATCAGCCCCAGCATTTT
-	TRBV4-1	TRBJ1-3	-	CASSQDATLGNTIYF	TGCGCCAGCAGCCAAGATGCAACTCTTGGAAACACCATATATTTT
-	TRBV6-5	TRBJ1-1	TRBD1	CASRTDRGRTEAFF	TGTGCCAGCAGAACGGACAGGGGGCGGACTGAAGCTTTCTTT
-	TRBV7-9	TRBJ2-1	-	CASSSIAGENNEQFF	TGTGCCAGCAGCTCCATAGCCGGGGAGAACAATGAGCAGTTCTTC
-	TRBV9	TRBJ1-6	TRBD1	CASSGGQGENSPLHF	TGTGCCAGCAGCGGAGGACAGGGGGAAAATTCACCCCTCCACTTT
few	TRBV11-3	TRBJ2-1	-	CASSLTSIYNEQFF	TGTGCCAGCAGCTTGACTAGTATCTACAATGAGCAGTTCTTC
-	TRBV6-5	TRBJ2-7	-	CASSLTGQKPYEQYF	TGTGCCAGCAGCCTAACAGGACAGAAACCCTACGAGCAGTACTTC
-	TRBV7-3	TRBJ2-7	-	CVTNWQAYEQYF	TGTGTCACAAACTGGCAGGCCTACGAGCAGTACTTC
-	TRBV9	TRBJ2-4	TRBD2	CASSVTGGPKNIQYF	TGTGCCAGCAGCGTAACGGGGGGGCCGAAAAACATTCAGTACTTC
once	TRBV7-2	TRBJ2-7	TRBD2	CASSLQSGESEQYF	TGTGCCAGCAGCTTACAAAGCGGGGAGAGCGAGCAGTACTTC
-	TRBV5-4	TRBJ1-2	TRBD1	CASSLAFGTDDGYTF	TGTGCCAGCAGCTTGGCCTTCGGGACAGATGATGGCTACACCTTC